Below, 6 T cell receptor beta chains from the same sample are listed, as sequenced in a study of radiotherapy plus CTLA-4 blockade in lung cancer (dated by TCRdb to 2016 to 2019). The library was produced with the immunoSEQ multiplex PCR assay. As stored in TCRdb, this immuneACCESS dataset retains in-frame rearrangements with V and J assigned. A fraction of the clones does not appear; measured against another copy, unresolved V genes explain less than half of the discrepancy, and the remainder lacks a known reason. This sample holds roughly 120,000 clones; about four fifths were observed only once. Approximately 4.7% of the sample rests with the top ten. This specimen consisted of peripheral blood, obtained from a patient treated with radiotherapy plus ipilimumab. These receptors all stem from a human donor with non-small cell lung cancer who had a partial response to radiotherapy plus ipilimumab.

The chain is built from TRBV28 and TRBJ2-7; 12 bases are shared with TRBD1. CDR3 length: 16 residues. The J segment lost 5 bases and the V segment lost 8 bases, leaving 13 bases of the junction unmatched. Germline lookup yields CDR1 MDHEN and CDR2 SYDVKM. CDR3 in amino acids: CASGTGTGGLMDEQYF. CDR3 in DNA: TGTGCCAGCGGGACCGGGACAGGGGGCCTTATGGACGAGCAGTACTTC.

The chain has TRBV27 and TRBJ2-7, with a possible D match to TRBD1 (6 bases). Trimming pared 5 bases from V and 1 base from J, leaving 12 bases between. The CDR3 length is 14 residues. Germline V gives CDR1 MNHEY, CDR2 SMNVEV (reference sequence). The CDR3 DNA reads TGTGCCAGCAGTGGCAGGGGTTCGTCCTACGAGCAGTACTTC. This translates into CASSGRGSSYEQYF.

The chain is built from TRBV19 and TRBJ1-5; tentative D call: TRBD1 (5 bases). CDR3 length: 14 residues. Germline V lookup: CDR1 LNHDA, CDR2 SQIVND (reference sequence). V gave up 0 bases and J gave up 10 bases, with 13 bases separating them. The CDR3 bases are TGTGCCAGTAGTATAGAACGACGGGGACTCCCCCAGCATTTT. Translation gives CASSIERRGLPQHF.

DNA of the CDR3: TGTGCCAGCAGCCAGTATCTCAACACCGGGGAGCTGTTTTTT. It specifies CASSQYLNTGELFF. This chain joins TRBV11-3 and TRBJ2-2, with unresolved D. The CDR3 length is 14 residues. Trimming took 5 bases from V and 2 from J, leaving 9 bases between them. In germline, CDR1 is SGHNT, CDR2 YENEEA.

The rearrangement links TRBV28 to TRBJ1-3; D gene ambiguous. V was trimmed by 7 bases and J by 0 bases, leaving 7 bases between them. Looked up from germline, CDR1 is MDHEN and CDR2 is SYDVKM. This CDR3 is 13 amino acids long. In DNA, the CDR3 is TGTGCCAGCAACAGACACTCTGGAAACACCATATATTTT. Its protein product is CASNRHSGNTIYF.

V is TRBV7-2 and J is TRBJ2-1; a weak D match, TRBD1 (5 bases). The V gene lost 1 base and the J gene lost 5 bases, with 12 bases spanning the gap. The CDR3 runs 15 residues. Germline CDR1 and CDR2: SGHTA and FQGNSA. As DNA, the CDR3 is TGTGCCAGCAGCTTAGTAGGGGCAAGTCACAATGAGCAGTTCTTC. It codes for CASSLVGASHNEQFF. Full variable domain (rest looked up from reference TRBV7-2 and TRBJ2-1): GAGVSQSPSNKVTEKGKDVELRCDPISGHTALYWYRQSLGQGLEFLIYFQGNSAPDKSGLPSDRFSAERTGGSVSTLTIQRTQQEDSAVYLCASSLVGASHNEQFFGPGTRLTVL.